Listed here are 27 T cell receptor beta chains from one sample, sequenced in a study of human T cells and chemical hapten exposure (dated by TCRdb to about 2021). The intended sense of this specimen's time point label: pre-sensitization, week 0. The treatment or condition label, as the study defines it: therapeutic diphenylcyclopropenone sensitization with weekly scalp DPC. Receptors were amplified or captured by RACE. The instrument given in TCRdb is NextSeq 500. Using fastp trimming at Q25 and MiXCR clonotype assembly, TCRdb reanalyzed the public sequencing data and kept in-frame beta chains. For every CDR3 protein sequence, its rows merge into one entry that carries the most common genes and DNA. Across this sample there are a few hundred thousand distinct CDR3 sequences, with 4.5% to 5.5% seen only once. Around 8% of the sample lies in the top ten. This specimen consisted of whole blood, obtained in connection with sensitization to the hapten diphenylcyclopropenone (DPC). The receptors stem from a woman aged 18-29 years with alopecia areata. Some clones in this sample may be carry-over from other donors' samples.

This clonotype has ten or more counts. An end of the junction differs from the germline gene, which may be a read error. CDR3 nucleotides: TGTGCTAGCAGCTTGTATGGGGGGGAAGACAATGAGCAGTTCTTC. This sequence encodes CASSLYGGEDNEQFF. This rearrangement joins TRBV7-7 to TRBJ2-1; TRBD2 matches 7 bases. From germline, CDR1 is SSHAT and CDR2 FNYEAQ (reference sequence). This CDR3 has 15 amino acids.

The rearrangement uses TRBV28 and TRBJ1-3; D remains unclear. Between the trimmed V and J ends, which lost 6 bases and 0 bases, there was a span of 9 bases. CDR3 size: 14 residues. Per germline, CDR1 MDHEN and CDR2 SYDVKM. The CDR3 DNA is TGTGCCAGCAGCCCCTCATTCTCTGGAAACACCATATATTTT. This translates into CASSPSFSGNTIYF.

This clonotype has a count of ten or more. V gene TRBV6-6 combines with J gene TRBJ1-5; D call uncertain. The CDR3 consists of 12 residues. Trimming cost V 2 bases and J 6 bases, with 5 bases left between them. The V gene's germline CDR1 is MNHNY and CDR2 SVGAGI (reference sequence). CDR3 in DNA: TGTGCCAGCAGTTACAGTGGTCAGCCCCAGCATTTT. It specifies CASSYSGQPQHF.

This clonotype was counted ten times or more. The CDR3 loop is CASSLQDILGELFF. DNA for the CDR3: TGTGCCAGCAGTTTACAGGACATACTCGGGGAGCTGTTTTTT. The V and J genes are TRBV28 and TRBJ2-2, with a possible D match to TRBD1 (5 bases). The CDR3 is 14 residues long. Per the germline V gene, CDR1 is MDHEN and CDR2 is SYDVKM. V lost 2 bases and J 7 bases, leaving 11 bases between the germline ends.

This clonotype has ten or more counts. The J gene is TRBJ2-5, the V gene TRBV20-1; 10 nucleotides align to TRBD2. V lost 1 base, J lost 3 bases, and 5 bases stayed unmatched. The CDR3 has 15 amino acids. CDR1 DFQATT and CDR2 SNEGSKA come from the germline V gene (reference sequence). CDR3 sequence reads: CSARAASGGEETQYF. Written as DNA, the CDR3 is TGCAGTGCTAGAGCCGCTAGCGGGGGAGAAGAGACCCAGTACTTC.

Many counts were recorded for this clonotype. The CDR3 sequence: CASSPRAGEQYF. CDR3 sequence (DNA): TGTGCCAGCAGCCCTAGGGCGGGCGAGCAGTACTTC. V usage is TRBV11-3 and J usage is TRBJ2-7; TRBD2 might be the D (5 bases). V dropped 5 bases and J dropped 6 bases, with 11 bases sitting between them. The CDR3 length is 12 residues. Germline V gives CDR1 SGHNT, CDR2 YENEEA.

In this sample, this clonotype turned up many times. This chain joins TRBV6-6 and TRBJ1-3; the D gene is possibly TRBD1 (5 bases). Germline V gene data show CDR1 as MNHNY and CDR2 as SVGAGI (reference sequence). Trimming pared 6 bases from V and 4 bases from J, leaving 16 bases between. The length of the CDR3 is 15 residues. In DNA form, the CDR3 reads TGTGCCAGCAGCTCCCAGGGCGGTTCGGGAAACACCATATATTTT. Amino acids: CASSSQGGSGNTIYF.

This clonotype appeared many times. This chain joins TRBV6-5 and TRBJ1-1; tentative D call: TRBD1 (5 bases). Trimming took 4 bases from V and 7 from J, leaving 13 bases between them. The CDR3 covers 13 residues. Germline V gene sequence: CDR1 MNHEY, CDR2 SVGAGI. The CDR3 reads CASSSFRGDEAFF. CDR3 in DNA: TGTGCCAGCAGTTCCTTCCGGGGGGATGAAGCTTTCTTT.

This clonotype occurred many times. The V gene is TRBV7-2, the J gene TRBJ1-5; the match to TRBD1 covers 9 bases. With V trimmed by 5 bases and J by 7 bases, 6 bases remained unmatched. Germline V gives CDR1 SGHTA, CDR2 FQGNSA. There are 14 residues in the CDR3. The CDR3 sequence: CASSTGQGWQPQHF. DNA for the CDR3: TGTGCCAGCAGCACCGGACAGGGGTGGCAGCCCCAGCATTTT. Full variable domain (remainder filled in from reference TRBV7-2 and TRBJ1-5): GAGVSQSPSNKVTEKGKDVELRCDPISGHTALYWYRQSLGQGLEFLIYFQGNSAPDKSGLPSDRFSAERTGGSVSTLTIQRTQQEDSAVYLCASSTGQGWQPQHFGDGTRLSIL.

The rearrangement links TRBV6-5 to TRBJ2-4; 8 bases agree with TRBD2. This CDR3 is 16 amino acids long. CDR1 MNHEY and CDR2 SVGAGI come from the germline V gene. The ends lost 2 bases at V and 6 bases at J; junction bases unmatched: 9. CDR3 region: CASSYAGAGGLNIQYF. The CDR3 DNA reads TGTGCCAGCAGTTACGCTGGGGCGGGGGGCCTAAACATTCAGTACTTC.

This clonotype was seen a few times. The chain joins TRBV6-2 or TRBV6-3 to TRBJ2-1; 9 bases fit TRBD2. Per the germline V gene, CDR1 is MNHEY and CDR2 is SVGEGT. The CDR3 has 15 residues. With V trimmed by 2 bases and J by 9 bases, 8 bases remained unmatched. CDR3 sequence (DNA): TGTGCCAGCAGTTACCGGCGGGGGGGTACCGGTGAGCAGTTCTTC. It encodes CASSYRRGGTGEQFF.

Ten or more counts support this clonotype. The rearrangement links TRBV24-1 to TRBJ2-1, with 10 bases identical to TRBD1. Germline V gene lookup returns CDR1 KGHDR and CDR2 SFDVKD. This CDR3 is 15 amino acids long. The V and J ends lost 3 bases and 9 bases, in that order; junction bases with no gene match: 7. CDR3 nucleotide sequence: TGTGCCACCAGTGATCCCCGACAGGGGGCGGGTGAGCAGTTCTTC. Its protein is CATSDPRQGAGEQFF.

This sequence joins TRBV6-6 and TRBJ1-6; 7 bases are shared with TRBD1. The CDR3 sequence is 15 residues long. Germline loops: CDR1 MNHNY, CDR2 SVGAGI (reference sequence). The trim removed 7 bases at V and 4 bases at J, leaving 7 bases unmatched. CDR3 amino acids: CASTLGQEYNSPLHF. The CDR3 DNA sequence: TGTGCCAGCACCCTAGGACAGGAGTATAATTCACCCCTCCACTTT.

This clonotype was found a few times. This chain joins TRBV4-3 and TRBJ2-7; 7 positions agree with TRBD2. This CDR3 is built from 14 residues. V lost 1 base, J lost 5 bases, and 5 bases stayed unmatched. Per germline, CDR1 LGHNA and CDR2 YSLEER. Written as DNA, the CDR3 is TGCGCCAGCAGCCAAGGAGGGAGGGCCGACGAGCAGTACTTC. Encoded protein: CASSQGGRADEQYF.

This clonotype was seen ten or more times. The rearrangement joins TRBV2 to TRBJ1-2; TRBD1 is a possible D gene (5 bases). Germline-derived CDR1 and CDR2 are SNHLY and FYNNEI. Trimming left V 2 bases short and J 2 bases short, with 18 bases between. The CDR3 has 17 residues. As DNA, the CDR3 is TGTGCCAGCAGTGAAATTGAACCCCCGGGACCGAACTATGGCTACACCTTC. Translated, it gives CASSEIEPPGPNYGYTF.

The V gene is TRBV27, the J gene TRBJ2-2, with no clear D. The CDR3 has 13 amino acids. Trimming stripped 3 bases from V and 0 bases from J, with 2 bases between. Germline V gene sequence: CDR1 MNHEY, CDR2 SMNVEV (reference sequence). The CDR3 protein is CASSFPNTGELFF. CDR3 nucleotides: TGTGCCAGCAGTTTCCCGAACACCGGGGAGCTGTTTTTT.

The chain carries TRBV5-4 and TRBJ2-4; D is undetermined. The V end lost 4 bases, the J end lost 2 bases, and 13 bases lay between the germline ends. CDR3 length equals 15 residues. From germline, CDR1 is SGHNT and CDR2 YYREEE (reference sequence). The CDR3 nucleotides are TGTGCCAGCAGCCCTGACCGCGCTTCCAAAAACATTCAGTACTTC. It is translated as CASSPDRASKNIQYF.

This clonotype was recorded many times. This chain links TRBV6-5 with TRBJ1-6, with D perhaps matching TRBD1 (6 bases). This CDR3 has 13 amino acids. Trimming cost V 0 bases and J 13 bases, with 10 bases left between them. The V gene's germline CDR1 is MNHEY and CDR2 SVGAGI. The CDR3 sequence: CASSYSDSSPLHF. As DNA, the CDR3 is TGTGCCAGCAGTTACTCGGACAGTTCTCCCCTCCACTTT.

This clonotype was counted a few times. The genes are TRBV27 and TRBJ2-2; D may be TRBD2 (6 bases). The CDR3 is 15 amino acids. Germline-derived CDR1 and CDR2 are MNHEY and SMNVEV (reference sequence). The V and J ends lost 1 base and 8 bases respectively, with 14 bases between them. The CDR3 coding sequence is TGTGCCAGCAGTTTATATTTGGTAGCGGAAGGGGAGCTGTTTTTT. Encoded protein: CASSLYLVAEGELFF.

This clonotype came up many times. This CDR3 reads CASSLRGLTDTEAFF. The CDR3 nucleotides are TGCGCCAGCAGCCTCAGGGGGCTGACGGACACTGAAGCTTTCTTT. The chain has TRBV5-1 and TRBJ1-1; 8 nucleotides align to TRBD1. The length of the CDR3 is 15 residues. Per the germline V gene, CDR1 is SGHRS and CDR2 is YFSETQ. The trim removed 4 bases at V and 3 bases at J, leaving 8 bases unmatched.

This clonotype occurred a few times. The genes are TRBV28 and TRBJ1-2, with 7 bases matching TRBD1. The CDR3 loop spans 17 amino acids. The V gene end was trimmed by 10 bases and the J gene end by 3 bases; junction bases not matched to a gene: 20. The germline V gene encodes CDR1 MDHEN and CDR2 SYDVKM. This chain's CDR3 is CATRTPSYWGQHYGYTF. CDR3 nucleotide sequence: TGTGCCACCAGAACACCCAGCTATTGGGGACAGCACTATGGCTACACCTTC.

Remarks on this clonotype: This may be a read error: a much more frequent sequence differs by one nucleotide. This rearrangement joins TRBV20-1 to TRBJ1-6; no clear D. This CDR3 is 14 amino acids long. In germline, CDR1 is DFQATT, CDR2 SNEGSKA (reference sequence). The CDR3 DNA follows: TGCAGTGCTAGAGCAGGCTCCTATAATTCACCCCCCCACTTT. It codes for CSARAGSYNSPPHF.

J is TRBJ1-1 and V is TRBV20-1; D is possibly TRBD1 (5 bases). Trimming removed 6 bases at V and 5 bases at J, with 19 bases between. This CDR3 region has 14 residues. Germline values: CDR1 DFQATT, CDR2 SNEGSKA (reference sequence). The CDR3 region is CSAKKAREETEAFF. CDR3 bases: TGCAGTGCAAAGAAGGCCAGGGAGGAAACTGAAGCTTTCTTT.

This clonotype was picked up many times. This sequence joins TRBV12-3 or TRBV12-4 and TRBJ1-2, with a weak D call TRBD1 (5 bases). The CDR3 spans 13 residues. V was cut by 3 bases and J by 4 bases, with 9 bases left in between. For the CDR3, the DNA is TGTGCCAGCAGTTTTGGGACGGCCTATGGCTACACCTTC. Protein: CASSFGTAYGYTF.

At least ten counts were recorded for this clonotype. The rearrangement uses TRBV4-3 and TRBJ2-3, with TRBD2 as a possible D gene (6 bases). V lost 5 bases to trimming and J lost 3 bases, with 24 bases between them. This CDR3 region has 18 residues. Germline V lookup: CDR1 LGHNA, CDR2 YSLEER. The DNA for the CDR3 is TGCGCCAGCAGCTATCTCTCAGGCACGGGGGAGAGGACAGATACGCAGTATTTT. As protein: CASSYLSGTGERTDTQYF.

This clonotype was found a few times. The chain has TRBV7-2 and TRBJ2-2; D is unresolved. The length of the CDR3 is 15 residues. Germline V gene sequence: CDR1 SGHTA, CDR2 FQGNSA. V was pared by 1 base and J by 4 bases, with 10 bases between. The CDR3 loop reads CASSLDRYITGELFF. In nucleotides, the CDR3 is TGTGCCAGCAGCTTAGACAGATACATCACCGGGGAGCTGTTTTTT.

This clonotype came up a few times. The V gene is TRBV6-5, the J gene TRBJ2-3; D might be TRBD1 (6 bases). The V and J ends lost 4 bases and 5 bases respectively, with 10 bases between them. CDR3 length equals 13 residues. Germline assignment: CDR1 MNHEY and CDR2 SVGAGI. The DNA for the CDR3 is TGTGCCAGCAGTTCTACACAGGGAGATACGCAGTATTTT. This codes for CASSSTQGDTQYF.